These 27 T cell receptor beta chains share one sample of origin, sequenced in a study of T-cell memory formation after mild COVID-19 (dated by TCRdb to the early 2020s). The library was produced with 5' RACE. Sequencing took place on an Illumina NovaSeq 6000. In-frame beta chains were kept once TCRdb had trimmed the public reads at Q25 with fastp and called clones with MiXCR. Rows are unified per CDR3 protein, each entry keeping the most common DNA and genes. For this sample the table gives about 300,000 distinct CDR3 sequences, of which just under 20% were detected only once. The ten top clones hold roughly 21% of the sample. The material sequenced was PBMCs or a T cell subset sorted from them (not recorded which). The receptor set was obtained from a man younger than 35 who had mild COVID-19 (a few samples of this study predate the infection). The sample titles of this study are shuffled in the database, so cell type and time point are left out; the donor was told from shared clones.

This clonotype was seen more than once but under ten times. The gene calls are TRBV20-1 and TRBJ1-2, with unresolved D. There are 15 residues in the CDR3. Trimming cost V 0 bases and J 0 bases, with 11 bases left between them. CDR1 is DFQATT, CDR2 SNEGSKA, per germline (reference sequence). The CDR3: CSARDWRAPNYGYTF. The DNA of the CDR3 is TGCAGTGCTAGAGATTGGCGGGCACCTAACTATGGCTACACCTTC.

This clonotype was seen only a few times. The chain combines TRBV18 with TRBJ1-1; the D gene is possibly TRBD1 (5 bases). V was clipped by 1 base and J by 4 bases, with 16 bases between them. This CDR3 has 16 residues. Germline V CDR1 and CDR2: KGHSH, LQKENI. The CDR3 here is CASSPQRAPGGTEAFF. The CDR3 DNA sequence: TGTGCCAGCTCACCACAACGAGCCCCCGGGGGCACTGAAGCTTTCTTT. The full variable domain, with the rest looked up from reference TRBV18 and TRBJ1-1, is NAGVMQNPRHLVRRRGQEARLRCSPMKGHSHVYWYRQLPEEGLKFMVYLQKENIIDESGMPKERFSAEFPKEGPSILRIQQVVRGDSAAYFCASSPQRAPGGTEAFFGQGTRLTVV.

This clonotype appeared a single time. This chain joins TRBV5-1 and TRBJ1-3, with D hard to call. The CDR3 is 16 amino acids. Trimming cost V 4 bases and J 1 base, with 15 bases left between them. The germline gives CDR1 SGHRS, CDR2 YFSETQ. In DNA, the CDR3 is TGCGCCAGCAGCCTTAATTGGGGTCGGTCTGGAAACACCATATATTTT. Residues: CASSLNWGRSGNTIYF.

This clonotype has a count of ten or more. The V and J genes are TRBV6-5 and TRBJ2-5, with D possibly being TRBD1 (7 bases). The germline CDR1 and CDR2 sequences are MNHEY and SVGAGI. The CDR3 is made up of 18 amino acids. Trimming took 0 bases from V and 5 from J, leaving 22 bases between them. The CDR3 nucleotides read TGTGCCAGCAGTTACTCGAATCCGGCAGGGGGGATTAAGGAGACCCAGTACTTC. Its protein product is CASSYSNPAGGIKETQYF.

The table lists this clonotype with a few counts. This chain joins TRBV5-1 and TRBJ1-1; no reliable D call. With 0 bases removed from V and 4 bases from J, the gap between germline ends came to 10 bases. Germline CDR1 is SGHRS and CDR2 is YFSETQ. CDR3 length equals 14 residues. The CDR3 coding sequence is TGCGCCAGCAGCTTGGCCGCGGCCGCCACTGAAGCTTTCTTT. Translation: CASSLAAAATEAFF.

A few counts support this clonotype. This chain links TRBV20-1 with TRBJ1-2; D may be TRBD1 (5 bases). Germline CDR1 and CDR2: DFQATT and SNEGSKA (reference sequence). V was clipped by 5 bases and J by 4 bases, with 5 bases between them. CDR3 length: 10 residues. The DNA of the CDR3 is TGCAGTGCTGGGACCTATGGCTACACCTTC. Protein product: CSAGTYGYTF.

This clonotype was observed a handful of times. The V gene is TRBV4-1, the J gene TRBJ1-5; TRBD1 is a possible D gene (5 bases). The CDR3 covers 15 residues. Germline values: CDR1 MGHRA, CDR2 YSYEKL. V lost 4 bases and J lost 0, with 10 bases in between. The CDR3 reads CASSPQDNSNQPQHF. The CDR3 coding sequence is TGCGCCAGCAGCCCGCAGGACAATAGCAATCAGCCCCAGCATTTT.

The chain uses TRBV10-3 and TRBJ1-5; D uncertain. This CDR3 is 15 amino acids long. CDR1 and CDR2 (germline): ENHRY, SYGVKD. The V end was cut by 6 bases, the J end by 0 bases, with 12 bases between. CDR3 bases: TGTGCCATCAGAGAGGACCCCTATAGCAATCAGCCCCAGCATTTT. Encoded protein: CAIREDPYSNQPQHF.

The V and J genes are TRBV20-1 and TRBJ2-1, with a tentative D call TRBD1 (6 bases). Looked up from germline, CDR1 is DFQATT and CDR2 is SNEGSKA (reference sequence). V lost 7 bases, J lost 10 bases, and 14 bases lay in between. The length of the CDR3 is 11 residues. Written as DNA, the CDR3 is TGCAGTGGCAGGGGAACGGGGGAGCAGTTCTTC. Translated: CSGRGTGEQFF.

This clonotype was seen a few times. The genes are TRBV24-1 and TRBJ2-3, with no clear D. CDR3 length: 14 residues. V gave up 9 bases and J gave up 6 bases, with 18 bases separating them. Germline-derived CDR1 and CDR2 are KGHDR and SFDVKD. CDR3 amino acids: CATSESSRGDTQYF. The CDR3 bases are TGTGCCACCTCGGAATCTTCTAGAGGCGATACGCAGTATTTT.

J is TRBJ1-4 and V is TRBV13; tentative D call: TRBD1 (5 bases). Germline values: CDR1 PRHDT, CDR2 FYEKMQ (reference sequence). V was shortened by 4 bases and J by 8 bases, with 17 bases between the two germline ends. This CDR3 comprises 15 residues. CDR3 sequence: CASSSRTTLGEKLFF. CDR3 DNA sequence: TGTGCCAGCAGCTCCCGGACAACCCTGGGGGAAAAACTGTTTTTT.

The gene calls are TRBV2 and TRBJ2-5; TRBD2 agrees at 7 bases. V lost 6 bases to trimming and J lost 2 bases; unmatched junction nucleotides: 9. This CDR3 has 15 amino acids. Looked up from germline, CDR1 is SNHLY and CDR2 is FYNNEI. For the CDR3, the DNA is TGTGCCAGCAGGATGACTAGCAGCACTCAAGAGACCCAGTACTTC. Amino acid sequence: CASRMTSSTQETQYF.

This chain uses TRBV12-3 or TRBV12-4 with TRBJ2-4; D gene uncertain. The CDR3 sequence is 15 residues long. V was pared by 0 bases and J by 1 base, with 7 bases between. The CDR3: CASSLASRAKNIQYF. The CDR3 coding sequence is TGTGCCAGCAGTTTAGCCTCCCGGGCCAAAAACATTCAGTACTTC.

This sequence joins TRBV20-1 and TRBJ2-7, with 11 nucleotides matching TRBD2. This CDR3 region has 14 residues. V shed 5 bases and J 3 bases; nucleotides not matched to a gene: 6. Germline CDR1 reads DFQATT; CDR2 reads SNEGSKA (reference sequence). The CDR3 region is CSAFLAGGDYEQYF. In nucleotides, the CDR3 is TGCAGTGCTTTCCTAGCGGGGGGCGACTACGAGCAGTACTTC.

V and J are TRBV20-1 and TRBJ1-1; the D is unclear. V dropped 6 bases and J dropped 6 bases, with 11 bases sitting between them. Germline CDR1 reads DFQATT; CDR2 reads SNEGSKA (reference sequence). This CDR3 has 11 amino acids. CDR3 in DNA: TGCAGTGCGCCAGGTGGCGCTGAAGCTTTCTTT. Translation gives CSAPGGAEAFF.

V and J are TRBV21-1 and TRBJ2-5; TRBD1, as called in the table, went unchecked against the DNA. TRBV21-1 is an annotated pseudogene. The CDR3 spans 16 residues. The CDR3 DNA follows: TGTGCCAGCTCCTATAGGCGACAGGGGGCAGGGGAGACCCAGTACTTC. This gives the protein CASSYRRQGAGETQYF.

This chain joins TRBV20-1 and TRBJ1-6, with a weak D call TRBD1 (6 bases). V lost 1 base to trimming and J lost 1 base, with 11 bases between them. The CDR3 has 16 residues. Germline CDR1 is DFQATT and CDR2 is SNEGSKA (reference sequence). In DNA, the CDR3 is TGCAGTGCTAGAGGAACAGGGAAGTCCTATAATTCACCCCTCCACTTT. Translated: CSARGTGKSYNSPLHF.

The rearrangement links TRBV5-1 to TRBJ2-2; 7 positions agree with TRBD1. This CDR3 spans 14 amino acids. J was trimmed by 8 bases and V by 2 bases; bases with no gene match: 6. Germline V gives CDR1 SGHRS, CDR2 YFSETQ. In DNA, the CDR3 is TGCGCCAGCAGCTTTACACCGGGACAGGGGGAGCTGTTTTTT. It is translated as CASSFTPGQGELFF.

The sample holds a few counts of this clonotype. The chain joins TRBV12-3 or TRBV12-4 to TRBJ1-1; unclear D gene. Trimming took 5 bases from V and 0 from J, leaving 13 bases between them. This CDR3 has 15 residues. CDR3 nucleotide sequence: TGTGCCAGCAGTCGTTTCCAGGACCTGAACACTGAAGCTTTCTTT. Encoded protein: CASSRFQDLNTEAFF.

CDR3 region: CASSVGGGLSEQYF. CDR3 DNA sequence: TGTGCCAGCAGCGTAGGGGGGGGCTTGAGTGAGCAGTACTTC. The chain uses TRBV9 and TRBJ2-7, with D possibly being TRBD2 (7 bases). With 0 bases removed from V and 7 bases from J, the gap between germline ends came to 14 bases. This CDR3 contains 14 residues. Germline CDR1 and CDR2: SGDLS and YYNGEE.

The chain links TRBV7-2 to TRBJ2-5; 7 positions agree with TRBD1. The V segment lost 4 bases and the J segment 4 bases; nucleotides outside the gene matches: 6. CDR1 SGHTA and CDR2 FQGNSA come from the germline V gene. This CDR3 comprises 14 residues. CDR3 in DNA: TGTGCCAGCAGCTGGAACAGGGGCGGAGAGACCCAGTACTTC. Its protein is CASSWNRGGETQYF.

This rearrangement joins TRBV24-1 to TRBJ2-3, with 9 bases fitting TRBD1. Germline CDR1 KGHDR, CDR2 SFDVKD. CDR3 length: 16 residues. With V trimmed by 3 bases and J by 9 bases, 12 bases remained unmatched. The CDR3 here is CATSDGQGPLGDTQYF. The CDR3 DNA is TGTGCCACCAGTGATGGACAGGGGCCGCTGGGAGACACGCAGTATTTT.

V is TRBV7-9 and J is TRBJ1-5; possible D gene TRBD1, 6 bases. V dropped 0 bases and J dropped 5 bases, with 14 bases sitting between them. The CDR3 has 16 amino acids. Germline V gene sequence: CDR1 SEHNR, CDR2 FQNEAQ (reference sequence). The CDR3 region is CASSLASDSPHQPQHF. Here the CDR3 DNA reads TGTGCCAGCAGCTTAGCGTCGGACAGCCCCCATCAGCCCCAGCATTTT.

This clonotype occurred a few times. V and J are TRBV5-1 and TRBJ2-1, with a weak D call TRBD1 (5 bases). Looked up from germline, CDR1 is SGHRS and CDR2 is YFSETQ. V lost 1 base and J 4 bases, leaving 18 bases between the germline ends. This CDR3 region has 17 residues. CDR3 nucleotide sequence: TGCGCCAGCAGCTTGAGAAACAGGCCAACATGGTACAATGAGCAGTTCTTC. Translating gives CASSLRNRPTWYNEQFF.

The chain carries TRBV5-1 and TRBJ1-2; D remains unclear. The germline CDR1 and CDR2 sequences are SGHRS and YFSETQ. Deletions cut 0 bases from V and 6 bases from J, with 15 bases between. The CDR3 is made up of 15 amino acids. CDR3 loop: CASSLDRADDHGYTF. Here the CDR3 DNA reads TGCGCCAGCAGCTTGGACCGGGCCGACGACCATGGCTACACCTTC.

This chain joins TRBV5-1 and TRBJ2-5, with 9 nucleotides matching TRBD2. The V gene end was trimmed by 4 bases and the J gene end by 3 bases; junction bases not matched to a gene: 10. CDR3 size: 16 residues. The germline V gene has CDR1 SGHRS and CDR2 YFSETQ. The CDR3 DNA sequence: TGCGCCAGCAGCCCGGTGATCGCTAGCGGGGAAGAGACCCAGTACTTC. Translating gives CASSPVIASGEETQYF. The full variable domain, in which reference TRBV5-1 and TRBJ2-5 provide the parts outside the CDR3, is KAGVTQTPRYLIKTRGQQVTLSCSPISGHRSVSWYQQTPGQGLQFLFEYFSETQRNKGNFPGRFSGRQFSNSRSEMNVSTLELGDSALYLCASSPVIASGEETQYFGPGTRLLVL.

This clonotype was seen only a few times. This rearrangement joins TRBV20-1 to TRBJ2-5, with D possibly being TRBD1 or TRBD2 (5 bases each). The CDR3 sequence is 13 residues long. Trimming left V 5 bases short and J 2 bases short, with 12 bases between. The V gene's germline CDR1 is DFQATT and CDR2 SNEGSKA (reference sequence). This CDR3 is CSAVRDPQETQYF. DNA for the CDR3: TGCAGTGCTGTCCGGGACCCACAAGAGACCCAGTACTTC.